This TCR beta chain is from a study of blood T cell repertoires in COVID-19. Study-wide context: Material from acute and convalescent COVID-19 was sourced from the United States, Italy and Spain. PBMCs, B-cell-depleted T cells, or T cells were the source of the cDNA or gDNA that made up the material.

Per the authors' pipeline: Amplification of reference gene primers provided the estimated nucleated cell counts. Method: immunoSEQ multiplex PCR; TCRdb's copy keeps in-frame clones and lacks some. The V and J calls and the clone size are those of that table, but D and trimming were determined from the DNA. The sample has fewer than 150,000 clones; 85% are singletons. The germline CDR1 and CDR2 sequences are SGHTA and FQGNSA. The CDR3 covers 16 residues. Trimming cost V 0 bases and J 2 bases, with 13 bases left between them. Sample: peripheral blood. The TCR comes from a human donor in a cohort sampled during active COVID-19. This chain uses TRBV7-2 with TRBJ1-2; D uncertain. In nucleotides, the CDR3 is TGTGCCAGCAGCTTAGCGCCAACTCTTGCAAACTATGGCTACACCTTC. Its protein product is CASSLAPTLANYGYTF.